This is a list of T cell receptor beta chains from one sample in a study of CD8 T cells in ankylosing spondylitis. TCRdb re-called the 5' RACE reads with MiXCR, one entry per CDR3 protein. The repertoire includes 150,000 to 200,000 distinct CDR3 sequences, roughly 18% of them detected once, and around 4.5% sits in the top ten. Sequenced input: blood, either unsorted or a sorted T cell fraction (not recorded which). These receptors all stem from a male donor aged 5-30 years with ankylosing spondylitis or in good health (not recorded which). The CDR3 runs from the conserved cysteine through the conserved F or W. Size is stated for part of the rows, as once, few or many counts, or as a class when the clone is expanded.

clone_size	v_call	j_call	cdr3_aa
-	TRBV6-4	TRBJ2-1	CASPIVVYSYNEQFF
-	TRBV5-6	TRBJ2-2	CASSLDRGLTGELFF
many	TRBV20-1	TRBJ2-5	CSARAGGGYGETQYF
many	TRBV29-1	TRBJ2-7	CSVEDSTYEQYF
many	TRBV28	TRBJ1-5	CASSLAGGLSNQPQHF
many	TRBV7-2	TRBJ2-3	CASSLSAGVTDTQYF
many	TRBV20-1	TRBJ2-7	CSARDSRKAYEQYF
many	TRBV3-1	TRBJ2-1	CASSPDSGASYNEQFF
many	TRBV5-1	TRBJ2-1	CASSFWGRDNEQFF
-	TRBV29-1	TRBJ2-1	CSVVAGGIYNEQFF
once	TRBV27	TRBJ2-7	CASSLLLGQGPTYEQYF
many	TRBV20-1	TRBJ2-5	CSASSAGNQETQYF
-	TRBV5-4	TRBJ2-1	CASSLDRAKQFF
many	TRBV6-2/TRBV6-3	TRBJ2-2	CASSQEPLATNTGELFF
-	TRBV29-1	TRBJ1-2	CSVGGGHGYTF
few	TRBV5-8	TRBJ2-1	CASSLVLGAYNEQFF
few	TRBV18	TRBJ1-2	CASSPTRDRVEGYTF
many	TRBV29-1	TRBJ2-1	CSVGRTSGMNEQFF
-	TRBV20-1	TRBJ1-1	CSASRTANTEAFF
many	TRBV7-2	TRBJ2-1	CASSPRTSGTYNEQFF
-	TRBV6-5	TRBJ2-7	CASRDTVTYEQYF
many	TRBV27	TRBJ2-5	CASSLLGRGGRETQYF
-	TRBV12-3/TRBV12-4	TRBJ1-1	CASSFGAATEAFF
-	TRBV28	TRBJ2-3	CASSSQAGGPWGTDTQYF
many	TRBV30	TRBJ1-2	CAWSDKRLIYGYTF
many	TRBV20-1	TRBJ2-7	CSAEGNYEQYF